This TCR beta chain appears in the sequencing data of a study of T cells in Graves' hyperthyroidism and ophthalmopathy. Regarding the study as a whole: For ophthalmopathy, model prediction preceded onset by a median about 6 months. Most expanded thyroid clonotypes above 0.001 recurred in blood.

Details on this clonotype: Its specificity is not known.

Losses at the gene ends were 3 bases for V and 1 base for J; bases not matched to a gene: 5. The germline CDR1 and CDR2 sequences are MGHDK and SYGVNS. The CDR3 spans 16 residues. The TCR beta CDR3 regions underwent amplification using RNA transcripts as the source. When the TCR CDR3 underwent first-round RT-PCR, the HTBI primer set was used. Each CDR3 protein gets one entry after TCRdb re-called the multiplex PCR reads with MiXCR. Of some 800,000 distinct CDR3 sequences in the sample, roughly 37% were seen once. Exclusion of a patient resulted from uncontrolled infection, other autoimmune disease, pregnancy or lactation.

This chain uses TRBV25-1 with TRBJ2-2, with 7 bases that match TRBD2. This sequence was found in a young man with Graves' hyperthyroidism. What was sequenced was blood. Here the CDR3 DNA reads TGTGCCAGCAGTGACGTTAGCGGGCGGAACACCGGGGAGCTGTTTTTT. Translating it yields CASSDVSGRNTGELFF.